This TCR beta chain appears in the sequencing data of a study of T-cell memory formation after mild COVID-19. The overall study: TCR clusters mostly belonged to single donors.

In this sample, this clonotype turned up a few times. The antigen remains unidentified. The study, taken as a whole, reports: Detection of some responders pre-infection suggested pre-existing cross-reactive memory T cells participated. Clones which contracted sat mainly in CM and EM if CD4+, and in EMRA if CD8+.

A single record per CDR3 protein comes from TCRdb applying MiXCR to the 5' RACE reads. Counted here are some 180,000 distinct CDR3 sequences, 15% to 20% occurring once; the ten biggest clones make up 3.9%. This CDR3 comprises 12 residues. With 3 bases removed from V and 6 bases from J, the gap between germline ends came to 11 bases. Germline V gene data show CDR1 as DFQATT and CDR2 as SNEGSKA (reference sequence). Input material: PBMCs or a T cell subset sorted from them (not recorded which). The chain recombines TRBV20-1 with TRBJ1-2; the D gene is possibly TRBD1 (5 bases). The source of this sequence is a man younger than 30 who had mild COVID-19 (a few samples of this study predate the infection). Cell type and time point are not known. In DNA, the CDR3 is TGCAGTGCTAGTGGACAAATGGATGGCTACACCTTC. Its translation: CSASGQMDGYTF.